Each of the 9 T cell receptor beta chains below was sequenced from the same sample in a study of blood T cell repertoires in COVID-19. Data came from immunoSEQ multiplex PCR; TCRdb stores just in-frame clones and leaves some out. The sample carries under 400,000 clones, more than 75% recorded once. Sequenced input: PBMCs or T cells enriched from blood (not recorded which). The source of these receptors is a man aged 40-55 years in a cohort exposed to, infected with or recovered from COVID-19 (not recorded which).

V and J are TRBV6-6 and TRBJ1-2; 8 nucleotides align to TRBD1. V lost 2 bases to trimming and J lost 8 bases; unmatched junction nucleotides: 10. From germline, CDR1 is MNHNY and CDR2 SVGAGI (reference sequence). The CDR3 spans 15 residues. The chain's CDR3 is CASSYRQGAVNGYTF. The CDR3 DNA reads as TGTGCCAGCAGTTACCGGCAGGGGGCGGTCAACGGCTACACCTTC.

CDR3 in DNA: TGTGCCATCGGGGAACAGGGGTCGAACACTGAAGCTTTCTTT. Its protein is CAIGEQGSNTEAFF. The chain joins TRBV10-3 to TRBJ1-1; TRBD1 matches 7 bases. With V trimmed by 8 bases and J by 1 base, 7 bases remained unmatched. CDR3 length equals 14 residues. CDR1 and CDR2 (germline): ENHRY, SYGVKD.

CDR3 residues: CASSKGESQHF. In DNA, the CDR3 is TGTGCCAGTAGTAAGGGAGAGTCCCAGCATTTT. The chain carries TRBV19 and TRBJ1-5; D uncertain. Germline V gene data show CDR1 as LNHDA and CDR2 as SQIVND (reference sequence). V was shortened by 4 bases and J by 11 bases, with 9 bases between the two germline ends. The CDR3 spans 11 residues. The full variable domain, with the rest looked up from reference TRBV19 and TRBJ1-5, is DGGITQSPKYLFRKEGQNVTLSCEQNLNHDAMYWYRQDPGQGLRLIYYSQIVNDFQKGDIAEGYSVSREKKESFPLTVTSAQKNPTAFYLCASSKGESQHFGDGTRLSIL.

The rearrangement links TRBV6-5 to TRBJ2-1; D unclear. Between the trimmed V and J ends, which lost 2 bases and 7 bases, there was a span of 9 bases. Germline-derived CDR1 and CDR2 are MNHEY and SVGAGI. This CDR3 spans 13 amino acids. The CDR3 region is CASSYPGSNEQFF. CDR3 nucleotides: TGTGCCAGCAGTTACCCCGGGTCTAATGAGCAGTTCTTC.

DNA for the CDR3: TGTGCCACCAGTGATTTGATTCGCACCGGGGAGCTGTTTTTT. It is translated as CATSDLIRTGELFF. The chain couples TRBV24-1 to TRBJ2-2; D uncertain. CDR3 length: 14 amino acids. Germline CDR1 KGHDR, CDR2 SFDVKD. Trimming took off 0 bases at V and 4 bases at J, with 5 bases between the two ends.

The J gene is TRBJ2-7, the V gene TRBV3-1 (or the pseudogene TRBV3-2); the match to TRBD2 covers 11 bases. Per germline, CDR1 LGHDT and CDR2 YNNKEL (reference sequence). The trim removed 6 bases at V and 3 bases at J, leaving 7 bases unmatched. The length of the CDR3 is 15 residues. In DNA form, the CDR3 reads TGTGCCAGCAGATCGGGACTAGCGGACTACTACGAGCAGTACTTC. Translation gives CASRSGLADYYEQYF.

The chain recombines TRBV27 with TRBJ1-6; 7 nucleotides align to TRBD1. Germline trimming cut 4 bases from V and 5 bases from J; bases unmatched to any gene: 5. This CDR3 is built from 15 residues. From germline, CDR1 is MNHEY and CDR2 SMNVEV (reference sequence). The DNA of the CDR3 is TGTGCCAGCAGTTCATCCGGGACAGATAATTCACCCCTCCACTTT. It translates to CASSSSGTDNSPLHF.

In nucleotides, the CDR3 is TGTGCCAGCAGTGCGGGACTAGCGGGAGCAGAGACCCAGTACTTC. It yields the protein CASSAGLAGAETQYF. The rearrangement links TRBV28 to TRBJ2-5, with 14 nucleotides matching TRBD2. V was clipped by 5 bases and J by 4 bases; unmatched bases: 3. Germline CDR1 and CDR2: MDHEN and SYDVKM. The CDR3 sequence is 15 residues long.

The CDR3 region has the DNA TGTGCCAGCAGCGTTCTAGCGGCCCCCAGGGAGACCCAGTACTTC. Its translation: CASSVLAAPRETQYF. The chain is built from TRBV7-2 and TRBJ2-5; 7 bases agree with TRBD2. This CDR3 comprises 15 residues. V lost 5 bases, J lost 5 bases, and 11 bases stayed unmatched. The germline CDR1 and CDR2 sequences are SGHTA and FQGNSA.